This entry lists 11 T cell receptor beta chains sequenced from one sample in a study of Tregs in tolerant kidney transplant recipients. Method: immunoSEQ multiplex PCR; TCRdb's copy keeps in-frame clones and lacks some. Recorded for this sample: about 15,000 clones. Recipients received nonmyeloablative bone marrow transplants from related graft donors, with transient mixed chimerism. Here the sequenced sample was CD4+ T cells from blood (PBMCs), taken 12 months after the transplant. Receptor source: a human patient who received a combined kidney and bone marrow transplant. Some T cells may originate from the graft donor.

Notes on this clone: The read ends 3 residues before the CDR3 terminus; that terminus is restored from the germline J gene. The chain joins TRBV18 to TRBJ2-5; 8 bases line up with TRBD1. The CDR3 loop spans 13 amino acids. Germline CDR1 is KGHSH and CDR2 is LQKENI. V shed 4 bases and J 2 bases; nucleotides not matched to a gene: 0. CDR3: CASSRDRQETQYF. Partial CDR3 DNA: TGTGCCAGCTCACGGGACAGGCAAGAGACC.

Comments on this clone: The read finishes 3 residues shy of the CDR3 end, and the germline J gene is used to complete it. The genes are TRBV19 and TRBJ2-2, with 7 bases lining up with TRBD2. The CDR3 extends over 14 amino acids. After removal of 6 bases from V and 6 bases from J, the junction contained 7 bases not matched to a gene. Germline CDR1 is LNHDA and CDR2 is SQIVND (reference sequence). The CDR3 sequence is CASRKTSSAGELFF. Partial CDR3 DNA: TGTGCCAGTAGAAAGACTAGCAGCGCCGGGGAG.

Of note for this clone: The read comes to an end 3 residues before the CDR3 does, leaving the germline J gene to fill in the end. The V gene is TRBV20-1, the J gene TRBJ2-7, with TRBD1 matching over 7 bases. J lost 2 bases, V lost 3 bases, and 10 bases had no gene match. The CDR3 extends over 15 amino acids. Per the germline V gene, CDR1 is DFQATT and CDR2 is SNEGSKA (reference sequence). This chain's CDR3 is CSASIDRVGAYEQYF. The sequenced part of the CDR3 DNA is TGCAGTGCTAGTATAGACAGGGTAGGGGCCTACGAG.

Comments on this clone: The CDR3 is cut off 3 residues early in the read; its end comes from the germline J gene. The V call is TRBV12-3 or TRBV12-4, the J call TRBJ2-6; 10 bases are a match to TRBD1. Losses at the gene ends were 6 bases for V and 8 bases for J; bases not matched to a gene: 4. This CDR3 has 14 residues. The covered CDR3 bases are TGTGCCAGCAGGCGGGACAGGGGACCCAACGTC. This translates into CASRRDRGPNV. The entire CDR3 is CASRRDRGPNVLTF.

Worth noting for this clone: Read data end 3 residues before the CDR3 end; the end is taken from the germline J gene. The chain carries TRBV30 and TRBJ1-1, with D perhaps TRBD1 (5 bases). V gave up 2 bases and J gave up 2 bases, with 12 bases separating them. In germline, CDR1 is GTSNPN, CDR2 SVGIG (reference sequence). The CDR3 consists of 14 residues. This CDR3 is CAWSRDRANTEAFF. The part of the CDR3 DNA that was read is TGTGCCTGGAGTCGTGACAGAGCTAACACTGAA.

About this clone: Read sequence stops 3 residues before the CDR3 end, and the germline J gene provides the missing end. The chain uses TRBV30 and TRBJ2-3, with 8 bases fitting TRBD2. Unmatched junction bases numbered 8, after V lost 5 bases and J lost 7 bases. The CDR3 has 13 amino acids. CDR1 and CDR2 from the germline V gene are GTSNPN and SVGIG (reference sequence). The covered CDR3 bases are TGTGCCTGGGGTATAGCGGGAATGAATACG. Amino acids: CAWGIAGMNT. The full CDR3 is CAWGIAGMNTQYF.

To note about this clone: The read is 3 residues too short to cover the CDR3 end, so that end is filled in from the germline J gene. V gene TRBV7-9 combines with J gene TRBJ2-1; 8 bases fit TRBD2. This CDR3 spans 13 amino acids. CDR1 SEHNR and CDR2 FQNEAQ come from the germline V gene (reference sequence). CDR3 DNA, as far as it was read: TGTGTTTGGCGGGAGGAATCCTACAATGAG. This encodes CVWREESYNE. The entire CDR3 sequence reads CVWREESYNEQFF.

Regarding this clone: The observed sequence ends 3 residues before the CDR3 terminus, with the missing tail filled in from the germline J gene. The chain recombines TRBV19 with TRBJ2-1, with TRBD1 as a possible D gene (5 bases). The germline V gene encodes CDR1 LNHDA and CDR2 SQIVND (reference sequence). The CDR3 loop spans 14 amino acids. Between the trimmed V and J ends, which lost 3 bases and 9 bases, there was a span of 15 bases. The CDR3: CASSIQGTSGEQFF. The CDR3 DNA, read in part, is TGTGCCAGTAGTATCCAGGGAACGTCCGGTGAG. The full variable domain, in which reference TRBV19 and TRBJ2-1 provide the parts outside the CDR3, is DGGITQSPKYLFRKEGQNVTLSCEQNLNHDAMYWYRQDPGQGLRLIYYSQIVNDFQKGDIAEGYSVSREKKESFPLTVTSAQKNPTAFYLCASSIQGTSGEQFFGPGTRLTVL.

About this clone: The sequence runs out 3 residues before the end of the CDR3; the remainder is reconstructed from the germline J gene. This sequence joins TRBV19 and TRBJ1-2, with D maybe TRBD1 (5 bases). CDR1 and CDR2 (germline): LNHDA, SQIVND (reference sequence). V was pared by 3 bases and J by 5 bases, with 13 bases between. The CDR3 spans 14 residues. CDR3 DNA, as far as it was read: TGTGCCAGTAGTATGAACGGGAGGACATATGGC. Its protein is CASSMNGRTYG. The entire CDR3 protein is CASSMNGRTYGYTF.

Details on this clone: Read coverage stops 3 residues before the CDR3 terminus; the germline J gene supplies the remainder. The gene calls are TRBV18 and TRBJ2-7; D is perhaps TRBD2 (6 bases). The germline V and J ends were trimmed by 4 bases and 2 bases, with 9 bases remaining between them. Germline V gene data show CDR1 as KGHSH and CDR2 as LQKENI. The CDR3 spans 13 residues. Incomplete CDR3 DNA: TGTGCCAGCTCACACGGGACTGCCTACGAG. Its translation: CASSHGTAYE. The entire CDR3 protein reads CASSHGTAYEQYF.

A word on this clone: The read gets to within 3 residues of the CDR3 end, and the germline J gene fills in the rest. The rearrangement uses TRBV2 and TRBJ2-1; 10 bases are a match to TRBD2. Germline trimming cut 6 bases from V and 2 bases from J; bases unmatched to any gene: 7. This CDR3 has 16 residues. Germline CDR1 is SNHLY and CDR2 is FYNNEI. The CDR3 sequence is CASSRRTSGTYNEQFF. CDR3 DNA, as far as it was read: TGTGCCAGCAGCCGACGGACTAGCGGAACCTACAATGAG.